The next 30 T cell receptor beta chains were all read from a single sample in a study of T cell repertoires in cytomegalovirus infection. Each CDR3 protein is one row after TCRdb ran MiXCR on the reads. The repertoire includes 160,000 or so distinct CDR3 sequences, about a sixth of them detected once, and about 19% sits in the top ten. Material: CD8+ T cells from PBMCs. Receptors were obtained from a human donor in good health (CMV status not recorded). Some clones in this sample may be carry-over from other donors' samples.

This chain connects TRBV7-9 to TRBJ2-7, with 7 bases lining up with TRBD2. The germline gives CDR1 SEHNR, CDR2 FQNEAQ (reference sequence). CDR3 length: 14 residues. With 2 bases clipped from V and 4 bases from J, the junction kept 5 bases outside the gene matches. In DNA form, the CDR3 reads TGTGCCAGCAGCTTACCGGCTAGCGGATACGAGCAGTACTTC. The encoded protein is CASSLPASGYEQYF.

In this sample, this clonotype turned up a few times. The rearrangement joins TRBV29-1 to TRBJ2-2; no definite D call. V lost 4 bases to trimming and J lost 6 bases, with 6 bases between them. The germline CDR1 and CDR2 sequences are SQVTM and ANQGSEA. The CDR3 is 11 amino acids. CDR3 bases: TGCAGCGTTGTGAGCGCCGGGGAGCTGTTTTTT. Translation gives CSVVSAGELFF.

In its sample, this clonotype was seen a few times. CDR3 DNA: TGTGCCAGCAGCTCACTAGCGGGAGCTACCTACGAGCAGTACTTC. Residues: CASSSLAGATYEQYF. The chain couples TRBV5-8 to TRBJ2-7, with 11 bases aligning to TRBD2. Germline lookup yields CDR1 SGHTS and CDR2 YDEGEE. V lost 3 bases and J lost 2; bases outside the gene matches: 4. The CDR3 totals 15 residues.

This clonotype has a count of ten or more. This chain connects TRBV7-2 to TRBJ2-2; no firm D call. CDR1 is SGHTA and CDR2 is FQGNSA in the germline V gene. This CDR3 spans 12 amino acids. The V end lost 5 bases, the J end lost 6 bases, and 7 bases lay between the germline ends. This CDR3 reads CASSPRAGELFF. CDR3 DNA: TGTGCCAGCAGCCCCCGAGCCGGGGAGCTGTTTTTT.

This sequence joins TRBV7-9 and TRBJ2-1; D perhaps matches TRBD2 (5 bases). The V end was cut by 5 bases, the J end by 9 bases, with 11 bases between. Germline loops: CDR1 SEHNR, CDR2 FQNEAQ (reference sequence). The CDR3 covers 12 residues. CDR3 bases: TGTGCCAGCAGCCTCGGGGTTCCTGAGCAGTTCTTC. Translating gives CASSLGVPEQFF.

In its sample, this clonotype was seen a few times. The chain has TRBV7-2 and TRBJ1-6; 8 bases align to TRBD1. With 5 bases clipped from V and 7 bases from J, the junction kept 16 bases outside the gene matches. CDR1 and CDR2 from the germline V gene are SGHTA and FQGNSA. The CDR3 runs 18 residues. The CDR3 sequence is CASSPTRIGQGLNSPLHF. DNA for the CDR3: TGTGCCAGCAGCCCCACCCGAATTGGACAGGGATTAAATTCACCCCTCCACTTT.

The rearrangement joins TRBV7-2 to TRBJ2-3, with 12 bases matching TRBD2. This CDR3 region has 16 residues. J was trimmed by 5 bases and V by 5 bases; bases with no gene match: 8. CDR1 and CDR2 from the germline V gene are SGHTA and FQGNSA. CDR3 coding DNA: TGTGCCAGCAGCCGAAGACTAGCGGGAGACCTAGATACGCAGTATTTT. It encodes CASSRRLAGDLDTQYF.

The rearrangement links TRBV7-9 to TRBJ2-1, with no clear D. In germline, CDR1 is SEHNR, CDR2 FQNEAQ (reference sequence). V lost 5 bases and J 5 bases, leaving 7 bases between the germline ends. This CDR3 region has 12 residues. This CDR3 reads CASSPGHNEQFF. The CDR3 DNA follows: TGTGCCAGCAGCCCCGGCCACAATGAGCAGTTCTTC.

This rearrangement joins TRBV7-8 to TRBJ2-7; a weak D match, TRBD1 (6 bases). There are 12 residues in the CDR3. V was trimmed by 2 bases and J by 6 bases, leaving 8 bases between them. Germline loops: CDR1 SGHVS, CDR2 FQNEAQ. The CDR3, as DNA: TGTGCCAGCAGCTTAAGGGGGAGCGAGCAGTACTTC. Its protein product is CASSLRGSEQYF. Full variable domain (rest looked up from reference TRBV7-8 and TRBJ2-7): GAGVSQSPRYKVAKRGQDVALRCDPISGHVSLFWYQQALGQGPEFLTYFQNEAQLDKSGLPSDRFFAERPEGSVSTLKIQRTQQEDSAVYLCASSLRGSEQYFGPGTRLTVT.

This rearrangement joins TRBV6-2 or TRBV6-3 to TRBJ2-7; 11 bases fit TRBD2. The germline gives CDR1 MNHEY, CDR2 SVGEGT. V shed 2 bases and J 4 bases; nucleotides not matched to a gene: 4. This CDR3 region has 15 residues. The CDR3 DNA follows: TGTGCCAGCAGTTACGACACTAGCGGGGGTTACGAGCAGTACTTC. This encodes CASSYDTSGGYEQYF.

The CDR3 sequence is CASSPTGSGEQYF. The CDR3 DNA reads as TGCGCCAGCAGCCCGACAGGGTCGGGAGAGCAGTACTTC. This rearrangement joins TRBV5-1 to TRBJ2-7; 7 bases align to TRBD1. V shed 4 bases and J 7 bases; nucleotides not matched to a gene: 8. Germline CDR1 is SGHRS and CDR2 is YFSETQ. This CDR3 has 13 residues.

The rearrangement uses TRBV7-6 and TRBJ2-1; no definite D call. V was trimmed by 5 bases and J by 6 bases, leaving 17 bases between them. Germline CDR1 and CDR2: SGHVS and FNYEAQ. CDR3 size: 15 residues. The chain's CDR3 is CASSPVGSPGNEQFF. In DNA form, the CDR3 reads TGTGCCAGCAGCCCTGTGGGGTCCCCGGGCAATGAGCAGTTCTTC.

This clonotype was detected ten times or more. The chain recombines TRBV7-2 with TRBJ2-3; D unresolved. CDR3 length equals 12 residues. The germline V gene encodes CDR1 SGHTA and CDR2 FQGNSA. Trimming left V 5 bases short and J 5 bases short, with 8 bases between. In nucleotides, the CDR3 is TGTGCCAGCAGCCCACCGGGAGATACGCAGTATTTT. It translates to CASSPPGDTQYF.

This clonotype has only a few counts. V is TRBV7-6 and J is TRBJ2-7; D may match TRBD1 or TRBD2 (5 bases each). Trimming shortened V by 0 bases and J by 7 bases, and 10 bases separated the two germline ends. CDR3 length: 13 residues. Germline V gene data show CDR1 as SGHVS and CDR2 as FNYEAQ. The CDR3 loop reads CASSLAPGREQYF. Here the CDR3 DNA reads TGTGCCAGCAGCTTAGCGCCAGGGAGAGAGCAGTACTTC.

Ten or more counts support this clonotype. The chain uses TRBV28 and TRBJ2-1, with D perhaps TRBD2 (5 bases). V dropped 6 bases and J dropped 8 bases, with 11 bases sitting between them. CDR3 length equals 12 residues. The germline gives CDR1 MDHEN, CDR2 SYDVKM. The CDR3 DNA is TGTGCCAGCAGAGATCCCGGGGATGAGCAGTTCTTC. Protein: CASRDPGDEQFF. Combining the CDR3 with reference TRBV28 and TRBJ2-1 gives the whole variable domain DVKVTQSSRYLVKRTGEKVFLECVQDMDHENMFWYRQDPGLGLRLIYFSYDVKMKEKGDIPEGYSVSREKKERFSLILESASTNQTSMYLCASRDPGDEQFFGPGTRLTVL.

The chain employs TRBV29-1 and TRBJ2-5; D is unresolved. The V gene lost 1 base and the J gene lost 6 bases, with 9 bases spanning the gap. The CDR3 consists of 12 residues. Germline CDR1 and CDR2: SQVTM and ANQGSEA. This chain's CDR3 is CSVEGRMKTQYF. CDR3 coding DNA: TGCAGCGTTGAAGGTAGGATGAAGACCCAGTACTTC. The full variable domain, in which reference TRBV29-1 and TRBJ2-5 provide the parts outside the CDR3, is SAVISQKPSRDICQRGTSLTIQCQVDSQVTMMFWYRQQPGQSLTLIATANQGSEATYESGFVIDKFPISRPNLTFSTLTVSNMSPEDSSIYLCSVEGRMKTQYFGPGTRLLVL.

This chain connects TRBV29-1 to TRBJ2-5, with 12 positions matching TRBD2. Germline V gene lookup returns CDR1 SQVTM and CDR2 ANQGSEA. The CDR3 is 15 residues long. V shed 7 bases, J shed 3 bases, and the junction held 9 bases outside the gene matches. CDR3 in amino acids: CSAPGTSGPKETQYF. As DNA, the CDR3 is TGCAGCGCCCCCGGGACTAGCGGGCCGAAAGAGACCCAGTACTTC.

This clonotype turned up a few times. The rearrangement links TRBV7-8 to TRBJ2-2; a weak D match, TRBD2 (6 bases). The germline V gene encodes CDR1 SGHVS and CDR2 FQNEAQ. The length of the CDR3 is 17 residues. Trimming removed 2 bases from V and 3 bases from J, with 16 bases in between. The CDR3 bases are TGTGCCAGCAGCTTAAGTCGGGCTAGCGCTTACACCGGGGAGCTGTTTTTT. Its translation is CASSLSRASAYTGELFF.

This clonotype has a handful of counts. This chain uses TRBV5-1 with TRBJ2-3; possibly TRBD2 for D (6 bases). The CDR3 contains 15 residues. Germline V gene lookup returns CDR1 SGHRS and CDR2 YFSETQ. V lost 3 bases to trimming and J lost 2 bases, with 13 bases between them. The CDR3 loop reads CASSSRLGLTDTQYF. CDR3 DNA sequence: TGCGCCAGCAGCTCTCGGCTGGGACTCACAGATACGCAGTATTTT.

The sample holds a few counts of this clonotype. J is TRBJ2-1 and V is TRBV28; D call uncertain. CDR1 is MDHEN and CDR2 is SYDVKM in the germline V gene. Trimming pared 6 bases from V and 7 bases from J, leaving 7 bases between. The CDR3 is made up of 11 amino acids. The CDR3 DNA reads as TGTGCCAGCAGCATCCTTAATGAGCAGTTCTTC. Translating gives CASSILNEQFF.

This clonotype was observed many times. The chain carries TRBV28 and TRBJ2-7; 7 nucleotides match TRBD1. Germline V gene sequence: CDR1 MDHEN, CDR2 SYDVKM. The V gene end was trimmed by 2 bases and the J gene end by 4 bases; junction bases not matched to a gene: 5. CDR3 length: 14 amino acids. This CDR3 is CASSLGAGGYEQYF. The CDR3 DNA is TGTGCCAGCAGTTTAGGCGCAGGGGGATACGAGCAGTACTTC.

This clonotype was picked up a small number of times. The CDR3 DNA reads as TGTGCCAGCAGTACCCCTCGCGGGGCAATCTACGAGCAGTACTTC. This translates into CASSTPRGAIYEQYF. V and J are TRBV12-3 or TRBV12-4 and TRBJ2-7, with D perhaps TRBD2 (6 bases). V lost 5 bases, J lost 3 bases, and 17 bases lay in between. There are 15 residues in the CDR3.

The V gene is TRBV28, the J gene TRBJ2-7, with D perhaps matching TRBD1 (5 bases). The ends were cut back, 10 bases at V and 6 bases at J, with 19 bases in the middle. CDR1 MDHEN and CDR2 SYDVKM come from the germline V gene. The CDR3 is 13 residues long. CDR3 region: CATQGIKASEQYF. The CDR3 nucleotides read TGTGCCACCCAGGGCATTAAGGCCTCCGAGCAGTACTTC. Combining the CDR3 with reference TRBV28 and TRBJ2-7 gives the whole variable domain DVKVTQSSRYLVKRTGEKVFLECVQDMDHENMFWYRQDPGLGLRLIYFSYDVKMKEKGDIPEGYSVSREKKERFSLILESASTNQTSMYLCATQGIKASEQYFGPGTRLTVT.

The V call is TRBV6-1, the J call TRBJ2-7, with 7 bases fitting TRBD1. Trimming removed 1 base from V and 0 bases from J; junction bases left unmatched: 3. The CDR3 extends over 15 amino acids. Germline CDR1 and CDR2: MNHNS and SASEGT. The CDR3 loop is CASSEDRGFSYEQYF. CDR3 in DNA: TGTGCCAGCAGTGAAGACAGGGGATTCTCCTACGAGCAGTACTTC.

V and J are TRBV5-1 and TRBJ2-7; the match to TRBD1 covers 12 bases. CDR1 SGHRS and CDR2 YFSETQ come from the germline V gene. The CDR3 runs to 14 residues. The ends lost 6 bases at V and 7 bases at J; junction bases unmatched: 8. The CDR3 nucleotides are TGCGCCAGCAATGAGGGGACAGGGGGCAATGAGCAGTACTTC. The encoded protein is CASNEGTGGNEQYF.

This clonotype was seen more than once but under ten times. J is TRBJ2-7 and V is TRBV20-1; D possibly matches TRBD1 or TRBD2 (5 bases each). Deletions cut 3 bases from V and 0 bases from J, with 12 bases between. The CDR3 loop spans 14 amino acids. Germline values: CDR1 DFQATT, CDR2 SNEGSKA (reference sequence). The CDR3 DNA is TGCAGTGCTAGTGGGACCCGGGACTCCTACGAGCAGTACTTC. It translates to CSASGTRDSYEQYF.

This clonotype is categorized as medium-sized. The J gene is TRBJ1-1, the V gene TRBV7-2, with 7 bases aligning to TRBD1. The CDR3 has 15 residues. V lost 3 bases to trimming and J lost 4 bases; unmatched junction nucleotides: 8. CDR1 is SGHTA, CDR2 FQGNSA, per germline. DNA for the CDR3: TGTGCCAGCAGCTTCAAGACAGGGCGGGTCACTGAAGCTTTCTTT. It codes for CASSFKTGRVTEAFF.

The chain has TRBV7-8 and TRBJ2-5; no clear D. The V gene's germline CDR1 is SGHVS and CDR2 FQNEAQ. The CDR3 has 13 residues. Trimming left V 1 base short and J 4 bases short, with 7 bases between. The CDR3 nucleotides read TGTGCCAGCAGCTTAGAACTGGGAGAGACCCAGTACTTC. Its protein is CASSLELGETQYF.

This clonotype was seen a handful of times. V is TRBV20-1 and J is TRBJ2-2; 7 bases align to TRBD1. Germline V gene sequence: CDR1 DFQATT, CDR2 SNEGSKA (reference sequence). The V and J ends lost 5 bases and 5 bases, in that order; junction bases with no gene match: 8. The CDR3 is made up of 14 amino acids. The DNA for the CDR3 is TGCAGTGCTTCAGGGGGATCCGAAACCGGGGAGCTGTTTTTT. This codes for CSASGGSETGELFF.

The chain links TRBV7-9 to TRBJ1-5; tentatively, D is TRBD1 (5 bases). The CDR3 spans 14 residues. Germline CDR1 SEHNR, CDR2 FQNEAQ (reference sequence). Trimming left V 5 bases short and J 4 bases short, with 12 bases between. CDR3 region: CASSDGTRNQPQHF. The DNA for the CDR3 is TGTGCCAGCAGCGATGGGACCCGTAATCAGCCCCAGCATTTT.